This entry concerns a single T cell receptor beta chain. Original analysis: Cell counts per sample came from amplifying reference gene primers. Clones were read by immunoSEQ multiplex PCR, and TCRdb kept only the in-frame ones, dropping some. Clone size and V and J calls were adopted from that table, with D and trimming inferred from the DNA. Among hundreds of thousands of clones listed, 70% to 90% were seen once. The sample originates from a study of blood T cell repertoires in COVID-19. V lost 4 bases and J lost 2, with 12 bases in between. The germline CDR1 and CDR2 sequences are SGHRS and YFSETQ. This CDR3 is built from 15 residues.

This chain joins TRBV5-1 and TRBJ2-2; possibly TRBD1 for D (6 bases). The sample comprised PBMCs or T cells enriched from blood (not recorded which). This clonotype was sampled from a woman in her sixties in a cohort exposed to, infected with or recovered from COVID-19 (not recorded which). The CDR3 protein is CASSESQGNTGELFF. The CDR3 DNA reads TGCGCCAGCAGCGAGTCACAGGGAAACACCGGGGAGCTGTTTTTT. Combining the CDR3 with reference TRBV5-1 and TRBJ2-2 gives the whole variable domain KAGVTQTPRYLIKTRGQQVTLSCSPISGHRSVSWYQQTPGQGLQFLFEYFSETQRNKGNFPGRFSGRQFSNSRSEMNVSTLELGDSALYLCASSESQGNTGELFFGEGSRLTVL.